The 30 T cell receptor beta chains presented below share a single source sample, sequenced in a study of blood T cell repertoires in COVID-19. Assay used: immunoSEQ multiplex PCR; TCRdb lists only in-frame clones, some missing. Found here are 150,000 or so clones, about nine tenths of them singletons; the top ten hold roughly 2.3%. The material sequenced was peripheral blood. These receptors were collected from a man in his late teens or twenties with acute or convalescent COVID-19.

V is TRBV6-5 and J is TRBJ2-1; 10 positions agree with TRBD1. CDR1 and CDR2 from the germline V gene are MNHEY and SVGAGI. The CDR3 runs 15 residues. The ends lost 7 bases at V and 7 bases at J; junction bases unmatched: 10. CDR3 nucleotides: TGTGCCAGCAAACCGGACAGGGGGTGGTTGAATGAGCAGTTCTTC. It codes for CASKPDRGWLNEQFF.

The rearrangement uses TRBV29-1 and TRBJ1-2; TRBD1 matches at 7 bases. The CDR3 totals 13 residues. The ends lost 8 bases at V and 3 bases at J; junction bases unmatched: 9. Germline CDR1 reads SQVTM; CDR2 reads ANQGSEA. This chain's CDR3 is CSINMGTDYGYTF. CDR3 nucleotide sequence: TGCAGCATTAACATGGGGACAGACTATGGCTACACCTTC.

This chain links TRBV27 with TRBJ2-1; 9 positions agree with TRBD2. Germline lookup yields CDR1 MNHEY and CDR2 SMNVEV (reference sequence). Trimming at V came to 2 bases and at J to 4 bases, leaving 3 bases not matched to a gene. The CDR3 totals 15 residues. This CDR3 reads CASSLIAGDYNEQFF. The DNA of the CDR3 is TGTGCCAGCAGTTTAATAGCGGGGGATTACAATGAGCAGTTCTTC.

This clone was seen a single time. V is TRBV5-4 and J is TRBJ1-1, with D unresolved. Germline V CDR1 and CDR2: SGHNT, YYREEE (reference sequence). The V end lost 0 bases, the J end lost 2 bases, and 5 bases lay between the germline ends. The CDR3 is 13 amino acids. For the CDR3, the DNA is TGTGCCAGCAGCTTGGCCCGTAACACTGAAGCTTTCTTT. This sequence encodes CASSLARNTEAFF.

By share, this clone counts as medium-sized. The rearrangement links TRBV3-1 (or the pseudogene TRBV3-2) to TRBJ2-7; D is uncertain. Germline loops: CDR1 LGHDT, CDR2 YNNKEL (reference sequence). V gave up 3 bases and J gave up 0 bases, with 6 bases separating them. CDR3 length equals 13 residues. This CDR3 is CASSHEVSYEQYF. CDR3 DNA: TGTGCCAGCAGCCACGAGGTCTCCTACGAGCAGTACTTC.

The chain links TRBV6-5 to TRBJ1-5; 9 bases are a match to TRBD1. The ends lost 7 bases at V and 4 bases at J; junction bases unmatched: 8. Germline assignment: CDR1 MNHEY and CDR2 SVGAGI. The CDR3 has 15 amino acids. The CDR3 reads CASIPGQGRNQPQHF. The CDR3 DNA reads TGTGCCAGCATTCCGGGACAGGGACGTAATCAGCCCCAGCATTTT.

V usage is TRBV29-1 and J usage is TRBJ1-2; perhaps TRBD1 as D (5 bases). The CDR3 runs 13 residues. The germline gives CDR1 SQVTM, CDR2 ANQGSEA. Trimming took off 1 base at V and 8 bases at J, with 14 bases between the two ends. The CDR3 spells CSVEGYGGWGYTF. DNA of the CDR3: TGCAGCGTTGAAGGGTACGGGGGTTGGGGCTACACCTTC.

Only one count was recorded for this clone. The chain employs TRBV6-1 and TRBJ2-7; perhaps TRBD2 as D (6 bases). The V end lost 3 bases, the J end lost 0 bases, and 9 bases lay between the germline ends. Germline CDR1 is MNHNS and CDR2 is SASEGT. CDR3 length: 14 residues. CDR3 DNA sequence: TGTGCCAGCAGTGAGTCCGGGAGCTCCTACGAGCAGTACTTC. Translation: CASSESGSSYEQYF.

The chain joins TRBV7-8 to TRBJ1-5, with 9 bases aligning to TRBD1. Per the germline V gene, CDR1 is SGHVS and CDR2 is FQNEAQ. The CDR3 runs to 15 residues. Losses at the gene ends were 5 bases for V and 1 base for J; bases not matched to a gene: 3. CDR3 in amino acids: CASSTGTGSNQPQHF. CDR3 DNA sequence: TGTGCCAGCAGCACCGGGACAGGGAGCAATCAGCCCCAGCATTTT.

This clone was observed a handful of times. The J gene is TRBJ2-1, the V gene TRBV24-1; D ambiguous. The CDR3 consists of 14 residues. With 4 bases removed from V and 9 bases from J, the gap between germline ends came to 15 bases. Per the germline V gene, CDR1 is KGHDR and CDR2 is SFDVKD. The CDR3 DNA reads TGTGCCACCAGTGACTATAGTGGTCGTGGTGAGCAGTTCTTC. It is translated as CATSDYSGRGEQFF.

The chain has TRBV19 and TRBJ1-1; D call uncertain. Trimming pared 0 bases from V and 1 base from J, leaving 6 bases between. This CDR3 spans 14 amino acids. In germline, CDR1 is LNHDA, CDR2 SQIVND (reference sequence). As DNA, the CDR3 is TGTGCCAGTAGTATAGATCATTCGAACACTGAAGCTTTCTTT. It codes for CASSIDHSNTEAFF.

DNA of the CDR3: TGCGCCAGCAGCTTGGACGGGACTTTGAACACTGAAGCTTTCTTT. Amino acids: CASSLDGTLNTEAFF. This chain uses TRBV5-1 with TRBJ1-1, with D maybe TRBD1 (5 bases). This CDR3 region has 15 residues. V was pared by 0 bases and J by 0 bases, with 9 bases between. Germline CDR1 and CDR2: SGHRS and YFSETQ. The full variable domain, in which reference TRBV5-1 and TRBJ1-1 provide the parts outside the CDR3, is KAGVTQTPRYLIKTRGQQVTLSCSPISGHRSVSWYQQTPGQGLQFLFEYFSETQRNKGNFPGRFSGRQFSNSRSEMNVSTLELGDSALYLCASSLDGTLNTEAFFGQGTRLTVV.

The chain joins TRBV4-2 to TRBJ1-3; 8 nucleotides align to TRBD1. CDR1 is LGHNA, CDR2 YNFKEQ, per germline. After removal of 0 bases from V and 2 bases from J, the junction contained 6 bases not matched to a gene. The CDR3 has 17 amino acids. In nucleotides, the CDR3 is TGTGCCAGCAGCCAAGATCACGGGACAGGTACTGGAAACACCATATATTTT. Translated: CASSQDHGTGTGNTIYF.

V and J are TRBV12-3 or TRBV12-4 and TRBJ2-7; weak D call: TRBD1 (6 bases). Between the trimmed V and J ends, which lost 6 bases and 6 bases, there was a span of 9 bases. The CDR3 covers 11 residues. DNA for the CDR3: TGTGCCAGCAGCCTGGACAGCGAGCAGTACTTC. This translates into CASSLDSEQYF.

The chain links TRBV27 to TRBJ1-5; D possibly corresponds to TRBD1 (6 bases). Germline assignment: CDR1 MNHEY and CDR2 SMNVEV (reference sequence). This CDR3 spans 16 amino acids. V gave up 5 bases and J gave up 1 base, with 15 bases separating them. CDR3: CASSRLGGASNQPQHF. As DNA, the CDR3 is TGTGCCAGCAGTCGCTTAGGGGGGGCGAGCAATCAGCCCCAGCATTTT.

The CDR3 bases are TGTGCCAGCAGTTCGACAGCCGCTTATGGCTACACCTTC. Its translation is CASSSTAAYGYTF. The rearrangement links TRBV6-2 or TRBV6-3 to TRBJ1-2, with D maybe TRBD1 (5 bases). This CDR3 region has 13 residues. Germline-derived CDR1 and CDR2 are MNHEY and SVGEGT. Trimming removed 4 bases from V and 5 bases from J, with 11 bases in between.

This sequence joins TRBV3-1 (or the pseudogene TRBV3-2) and TRBJ1-4; D call uncertain. CDR1 and CDR2 (germline): LGHDT, YNNKEL (reference sequence). Trimming pared 0 bases from V and 8 bases from J, leaving 4 bases between. The CDR3 is made up of 12 amino acids. CDR3 protein: CASSQDGEKLFF. The CDR3 region has the DNA TGTGCCAGCAGCCAAGACGGGGAAAAACTGTTTTTT.

In DNA, the CDR3 is TGTGCCAGCTCACCACCCACCGGGGGACTAGGGGTTCGCACAGATACGCAGTATTTT. This encodes CASSPPTGGLGVRTDTQYF. The V gene is TRBV18, the J gene TRBJ2-3; 8 bases are a match to TRBD2. With 0 bases clipped from V and 1 base from J, the junction kept 12 bases outside the gene matches. The CDR3 spans 19 residues. Germline CDR1 and CDR2: KGHSH and LQKENI.

This clone was recorded once. J is TRBJ2-2 and V is TRBV2, with unresolved D. Germline V gene data show CDR1 as SNHLY and CDR2 as FYNNEI. V lost 8 bases, J lost 1 base, and 8 bases lay in between. This CDR3 region has 13 residues. CDR3 sequence (DNA): TGTGCCAGCGGAAGACAGAACACCGGGGAGCTGTTTTTT. This gives the protein CASGRQNTGELFF.

This chain links TRBV3-1 (or the pseudogene TRBV3-2) with TRBJ1-1; TRBD1 matches at 7 bases. With 1 base clipped from V and 5 bases from J, the junction kept 7 bases outside the gene matches. The germline V gene has CDR1 LGHDT and CDR2 YNNKEL (reference sequence). The length of the CDR3 is 15 residues. This chain's CDR3 is CASSQATGTGTEAFF. The CDR3 region has the DNA TGTGCCAGCAGCCAAGCGACAGGGACGGGGACTGAAGCTTTCTTT.

The V gene is TRBV6-5, the J gene TRBJ1-2, with D tentatively TRBD1 (5 bases). The CDR3 consists of 13 residues. V shed 6 bases and J shed 6 bases, with 14 bases lying between them. Germline CDR1 and CDR2: MNHEY and SVGAGI. The CDR3: CASSRSGLDGYTF. The DNA for the CDR3 is TGTGCCAGCAGCCGATCAGGGTTGGATGGCTACACCTTC.

CDR3 amino acids: CASSFRQVFTDTQYF. The CDR3 nucleotides are TGTGCCAGCAGCTTCCGGCAGGTCTTCACAGATACGCAGTATTTT. The chain couples TRBV7-9 to TRBJ2-3; D not certain. Germline CDR1 reads SEHNR; CDR2 reads FQNEAQ (reference sequence). V was cut by 3 bases and J by 2 bases, with 12 bases left in between. The CDR3 length is 15 residues.

The chain is built from TRBV6-5 and TRBJ1-1; D gene unclear. Germline lookup yields CDR1 MNHEY and CDR2 SVGAGI. The germline V and J ends were trimmed by 8 bases and 2 bases, with 18 bases remaining between them. The CDR3 contains 15 residues. CDR3 loop: CASQTAPIFNTEAFF. CDR3 nucleotide sequence: TGTGCCAGCCAAACTGCACCTATTTTCAACACTGAAGCTTTCTTT.

This clone was counted only a few times. This chain connects TRBV25-1 to TRBJ2-7, with TRBD2 as a possible D gene (6 bases). V gave up 4 bases and J gave up 5 bases, with 12 bases separating them. The length of the CDR3 is 13 residues. Germline V lookup: CDR1 MGHDK, CDR2 SYGVNS. The CDR3, as DNA: TGTGCCAGCAGTGGGAGGGTAGGCGACGAGCAGTACTTC. Its translation: CASSGRVGDEQYF.

The count of this clone is one. J is TRBJ2-7 and V is TRBV7-9; 8 bases line up with TRBD2. The ends lost 4 bases at V and 1 base at J; junction bases unmatched: 12. In germline, CDR1 is SEHNR, CDR2 FQNEAQ (reference sequence). This CDR3 is 17 amino acids long. CDR3 in DNA: TGTGCCAGCAGCTCCCTGGGTGAGCGGGAGCTTTCCTACGAGCAGTACTTC. It is translated as CASSSLGERELSYEQYF.

This clone was detected ten times or more. This sequence joins TRBV7-9 and TRBJ2-7; the D gene is possibly TRBD2 (6 bases). Trimming cost V 4 bases and J 4 bases, with 20 bases left between them. CDR3 size: 16 residues. Germline V lookup: CDR1 SEHNR, CDR2 FQNEAQ (reference sequence). The CDR3 DNA reads as TGTGCCAGCAGCTCTGCTATAGGGACTTCCTTTTACGAGCAGTACTTC. This encodes CASSSAIGTSFYEQYF. The full variable domain, completed using reference TRBV7-9 and TRBJ2-7, is DTGVSQNPRHKITKRGQNVTFRCDPISEHNRLYWYRQTLGQGPEFLTYFQNEAQLEKSRLLSDRFSAERPKGSFSTLEIQRTEQGDSAMYLCASSSAIGTSFYEQYFGPGTRLTVT.

The CDR3 nucleotides read TGCGCCAGCAGCTTGGCTCCAGTCTCCTACGAGCAGTACTTC. Translation gives CASSLAPVSYEQYF. V is TRBV5-1 and J is TRBJ2-7; D ambiguous. Deletions cut 0 bases from V and 0 bases from J, with 7 bases between. The CDR3 contains 14 residues. Germline V gives CDR1 SGHRS, CDR2 YFSETQ.

The chain links TRBV19 to TRBJ1-5; D is uncertain. Trimming shortened V by 5 bases and J by 0 bases, and 11 bases separated the two germline ends. CDR3 length equals 15 residues. Germline V gene lookup returns CDR1 LNHDA and CDR2 SQIVND (reference sequence). The CDR3 reads CASSRVDNSNQPQHF. The CDR3 nucleotides read TGTGCCAGTAGTCGTGTAGATAATAGCAATCAGCCCCAGCATTTT.

The CDR3 spells CAQTGANYGYTF. In DNA, the CDR3 is TGTGCCCAAACAGGGGCTAACTATGGCTACACCTTC. The V and J genes are TRBV30 and TRBJ1-2, with 7 bases lining up with TRBD1. Looked up from germline, CDR1 is GTSNPN and CDR2 is SVGIG (reference sequence). This CDR3 contains 12 residues. J gave up 0 bases and V 8 bases, and 3 bases lay outside the gene matches.

This sequence joins TRBV2 and TRBJ1-3, with no clear D. The germline V gene has CDR1 SNHLY and CDR2 FYNNEI. Trimming pared 7 bases from V and 6 bases from J, leaving 19 bases between. The CDR3 consists of 15 residues. The CDR3 bases are TGTGCCAGCAAAGACACTGCTACTCTGGCAAACACCATATATTTT. The encoded protein is CASKDTATLANTIYF.